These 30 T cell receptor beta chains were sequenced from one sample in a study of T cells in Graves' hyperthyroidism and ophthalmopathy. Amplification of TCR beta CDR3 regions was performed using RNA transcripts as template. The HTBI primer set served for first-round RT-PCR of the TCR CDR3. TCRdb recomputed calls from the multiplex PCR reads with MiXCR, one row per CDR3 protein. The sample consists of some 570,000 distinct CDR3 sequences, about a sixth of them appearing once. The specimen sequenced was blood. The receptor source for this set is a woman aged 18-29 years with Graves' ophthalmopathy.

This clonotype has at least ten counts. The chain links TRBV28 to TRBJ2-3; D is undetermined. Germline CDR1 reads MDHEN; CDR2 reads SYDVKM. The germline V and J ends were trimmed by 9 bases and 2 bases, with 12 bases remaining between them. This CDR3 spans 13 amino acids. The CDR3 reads CASRATPTDTQYF. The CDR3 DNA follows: TGTGCCAGTAGAGCTACTCCCACAGATACGCAGTATTTT.

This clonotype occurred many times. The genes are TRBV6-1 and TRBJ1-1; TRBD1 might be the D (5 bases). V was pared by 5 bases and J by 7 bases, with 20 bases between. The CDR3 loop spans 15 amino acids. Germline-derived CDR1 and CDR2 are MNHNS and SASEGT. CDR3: CASSPPGNQGLEAFF. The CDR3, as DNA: TGTGCCAGCAGTCCTCCCGGTAATCAGGGACTTGAAGCTTTCTTT.

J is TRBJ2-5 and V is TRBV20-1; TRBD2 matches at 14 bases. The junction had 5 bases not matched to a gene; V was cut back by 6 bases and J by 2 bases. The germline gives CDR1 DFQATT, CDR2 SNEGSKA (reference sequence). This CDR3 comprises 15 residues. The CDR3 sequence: CSAGGTSGGQETQYF. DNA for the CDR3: TGCAGTGCCGGGGGGACTAGCGGGGGTCAAGAGACCCAGTACTTC.

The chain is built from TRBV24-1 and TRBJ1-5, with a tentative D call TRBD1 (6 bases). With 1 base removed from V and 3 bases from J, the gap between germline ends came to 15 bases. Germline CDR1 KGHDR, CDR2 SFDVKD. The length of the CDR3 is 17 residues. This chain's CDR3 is CATSDFLFGQHNQPQHF. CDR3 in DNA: TGTGCCACCAGTGATTTTCTCTTTGGACAGCACAATCAGCCCCAGCATTTT.

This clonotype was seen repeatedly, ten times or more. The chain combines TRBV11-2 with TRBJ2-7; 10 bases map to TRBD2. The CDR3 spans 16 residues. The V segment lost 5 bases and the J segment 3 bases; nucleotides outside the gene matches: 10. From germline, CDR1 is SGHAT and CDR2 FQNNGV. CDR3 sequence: CASSTPRGTSVYEQYF. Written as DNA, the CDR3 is TGTGCCAGCAGCACCCCGAGGGGGACTAGCGTCTACGAGCAGTACTTC.

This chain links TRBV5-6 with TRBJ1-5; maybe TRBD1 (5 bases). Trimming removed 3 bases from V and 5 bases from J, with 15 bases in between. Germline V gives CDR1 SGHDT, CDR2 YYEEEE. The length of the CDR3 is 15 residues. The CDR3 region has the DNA TGTGCCAGCAGCTCCGGGACCGGTGATGATCAGCCCCAGCATTTT. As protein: CASSSGTGDDQPQHF.

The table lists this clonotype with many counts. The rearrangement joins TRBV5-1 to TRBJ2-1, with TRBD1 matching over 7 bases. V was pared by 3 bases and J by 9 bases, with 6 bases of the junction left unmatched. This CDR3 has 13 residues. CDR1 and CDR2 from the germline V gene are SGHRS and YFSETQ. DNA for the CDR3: TGCGCCAGCAGCTCTGACAGGGCTGGTGAGCAGTTCTTC. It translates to CASSSDRAGEQFF.

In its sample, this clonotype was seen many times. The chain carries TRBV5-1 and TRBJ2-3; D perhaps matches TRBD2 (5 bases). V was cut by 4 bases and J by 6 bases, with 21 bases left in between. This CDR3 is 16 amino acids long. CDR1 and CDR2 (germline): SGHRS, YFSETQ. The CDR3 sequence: CASSTRSSFTGDTQYF. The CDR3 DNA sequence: TGCGCCAGCAGCACCCGATCGAGCTTTACGGGGGATACGCAGTATTTT.

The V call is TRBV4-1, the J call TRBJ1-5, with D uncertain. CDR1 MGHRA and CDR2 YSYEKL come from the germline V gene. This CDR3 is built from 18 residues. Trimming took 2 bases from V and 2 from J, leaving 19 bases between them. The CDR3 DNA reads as TGCGCCAGCAGCCAATCCATTGGCTTGAACTGGGGCAATCAGCCCCAGCATTTT. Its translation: CASSQSIGLNWGNQPQHF.

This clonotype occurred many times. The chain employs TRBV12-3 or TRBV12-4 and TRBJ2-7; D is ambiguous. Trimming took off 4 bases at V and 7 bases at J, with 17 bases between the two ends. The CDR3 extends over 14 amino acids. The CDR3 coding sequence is TGTGCCAGCAGTTCCCGTAAGTCCCAGATGGAGCAGTACTTC. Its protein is CASSSRKSQMEQYF.

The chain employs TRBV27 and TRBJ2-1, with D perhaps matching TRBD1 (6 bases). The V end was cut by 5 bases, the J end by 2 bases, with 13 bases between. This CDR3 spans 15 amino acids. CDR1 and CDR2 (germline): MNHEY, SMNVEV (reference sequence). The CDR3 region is CASSKAGVTYNEQFF. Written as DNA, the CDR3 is TGTGCCAGCAGTAAAGCAGGGGTCACCTACAATGAGCAGTTCTTC.

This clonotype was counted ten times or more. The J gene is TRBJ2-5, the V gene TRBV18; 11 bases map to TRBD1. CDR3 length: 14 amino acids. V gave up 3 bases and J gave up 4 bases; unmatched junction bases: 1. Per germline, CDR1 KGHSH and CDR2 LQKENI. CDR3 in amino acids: CASSPGQGAETQYF. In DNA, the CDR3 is TGTGCCAGCTCACCTGGACAGGGGGCAGAGACCCAGTACTTC.

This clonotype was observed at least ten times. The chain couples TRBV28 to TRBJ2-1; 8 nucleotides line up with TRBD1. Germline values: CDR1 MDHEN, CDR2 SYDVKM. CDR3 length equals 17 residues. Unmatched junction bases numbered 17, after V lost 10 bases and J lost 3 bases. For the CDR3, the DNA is TGTGCCACCTTTAGGACAGGGAAGGGGACATACTACAATGAGCAGTTCTTC. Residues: CATFRTGKGTYYNEQFF.

The CDR3 loop reads CSASGRSGANVLTF. The CDR3 DNA follows: TGCAGTGCTAGCGGGAGGTCTGGGGCCAACGTCCTGACTTTC. V usage is TRBV20-1 and J usage is TRBJ2-6; 7 nucleotides match TRBD2. The CDR3 covers 14 residues. The junction had 0 bases not matched to a gene; V was cut back by 3 bases and J by 1 base. Germline CDR1 and CDR2: DFQATT and SNEGSKA (reference sequence).

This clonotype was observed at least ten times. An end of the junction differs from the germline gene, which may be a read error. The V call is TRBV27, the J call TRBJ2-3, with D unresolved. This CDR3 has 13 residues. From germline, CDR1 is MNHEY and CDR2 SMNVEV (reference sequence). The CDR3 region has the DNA TGTGCCAGCACCCCAGGAAGCACAAATACGCAGTATTTT. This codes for CASTPGSTNTQYF.

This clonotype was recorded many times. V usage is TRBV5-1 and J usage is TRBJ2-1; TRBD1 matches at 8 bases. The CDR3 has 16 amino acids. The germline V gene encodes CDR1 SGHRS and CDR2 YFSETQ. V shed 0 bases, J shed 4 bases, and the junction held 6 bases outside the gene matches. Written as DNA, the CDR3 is TGCGCCAGCAGCTTGGAGGCGGGACAGGTATACAATGAGCAGTTCTTC. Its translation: CASSLEAGQVYNEQFF.

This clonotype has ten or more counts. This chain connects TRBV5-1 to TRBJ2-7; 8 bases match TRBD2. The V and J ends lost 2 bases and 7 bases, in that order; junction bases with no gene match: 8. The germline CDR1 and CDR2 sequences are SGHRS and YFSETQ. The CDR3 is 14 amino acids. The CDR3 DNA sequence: TGCGCCAGCAGCTTAGGAGCGGGAGTCGGAGAGCAGTACTTC. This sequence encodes CASSLGAGVGEQYF.

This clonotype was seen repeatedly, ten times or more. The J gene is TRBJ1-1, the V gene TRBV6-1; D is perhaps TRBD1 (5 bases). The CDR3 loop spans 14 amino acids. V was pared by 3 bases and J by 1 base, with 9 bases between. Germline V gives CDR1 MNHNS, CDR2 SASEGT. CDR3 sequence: CASSEPGENTEAFF. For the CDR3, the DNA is TGTGCCAGCAGTGAGCCGGGGGAGAACACTGAAGCTTTCTTT.

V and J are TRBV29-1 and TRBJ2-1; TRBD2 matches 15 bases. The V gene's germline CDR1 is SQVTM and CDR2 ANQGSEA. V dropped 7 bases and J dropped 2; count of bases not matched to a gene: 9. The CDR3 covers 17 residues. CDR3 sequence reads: CSAKGTSGGPAYNEQFF. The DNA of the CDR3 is TGCAGCGCAAAGGGGACTAGCGGGGGGCCCGCCTACAATGAGCAGTTCTTC.

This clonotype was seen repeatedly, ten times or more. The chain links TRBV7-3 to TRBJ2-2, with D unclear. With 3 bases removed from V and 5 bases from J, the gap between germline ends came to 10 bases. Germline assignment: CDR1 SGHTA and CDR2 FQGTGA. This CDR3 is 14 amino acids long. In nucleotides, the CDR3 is TGTGCCAGCAGCTTTAACACGAGAACCGGGGAGCTGTTTTTT. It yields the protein CASSFNTRTGELFF.

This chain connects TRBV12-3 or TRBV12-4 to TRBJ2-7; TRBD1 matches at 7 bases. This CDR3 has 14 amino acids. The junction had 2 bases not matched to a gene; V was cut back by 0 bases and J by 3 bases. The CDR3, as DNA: TGTGCCAGCAGTTTAGCCGGGACAGTCTACGAGCAGTACTTC. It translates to CASSLAGTVYEQYF.

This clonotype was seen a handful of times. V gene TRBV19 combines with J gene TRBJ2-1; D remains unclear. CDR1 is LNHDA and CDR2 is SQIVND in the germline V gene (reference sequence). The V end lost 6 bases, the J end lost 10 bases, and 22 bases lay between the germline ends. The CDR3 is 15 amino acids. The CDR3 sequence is CASSQQTTTPNEQFF. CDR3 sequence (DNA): TGTGCCAGTAGCCAACAAACTACAACCCCCAACGAGCAGTTCTTC.

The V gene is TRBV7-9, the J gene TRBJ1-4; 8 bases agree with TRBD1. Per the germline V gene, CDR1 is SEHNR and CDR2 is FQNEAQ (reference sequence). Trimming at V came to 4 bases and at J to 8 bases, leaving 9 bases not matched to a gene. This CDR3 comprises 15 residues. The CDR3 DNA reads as TGTGCCAGCAGCTCCCTGACAGGGGCGGAGGAAAAACTGTTTTTT. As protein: CASSSLTGAEEKLFF.

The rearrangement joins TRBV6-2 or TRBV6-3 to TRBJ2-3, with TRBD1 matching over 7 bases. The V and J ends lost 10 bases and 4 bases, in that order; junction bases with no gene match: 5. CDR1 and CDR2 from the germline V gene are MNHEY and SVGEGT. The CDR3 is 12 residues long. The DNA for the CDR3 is TGTGCCACCTTGGGACAGTCAGATACGCAGTATTTT. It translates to CATLGQSDTQYF.

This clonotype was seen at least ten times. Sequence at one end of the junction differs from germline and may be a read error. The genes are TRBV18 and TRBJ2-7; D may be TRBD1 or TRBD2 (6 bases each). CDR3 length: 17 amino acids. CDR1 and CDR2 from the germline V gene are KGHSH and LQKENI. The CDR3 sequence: CASSSPRRGQLTYEQYF. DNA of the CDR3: TGTGCCAGCTCATCACCGCGTCGGGGGCAATTAACCTACGAGCAGTACTTC.

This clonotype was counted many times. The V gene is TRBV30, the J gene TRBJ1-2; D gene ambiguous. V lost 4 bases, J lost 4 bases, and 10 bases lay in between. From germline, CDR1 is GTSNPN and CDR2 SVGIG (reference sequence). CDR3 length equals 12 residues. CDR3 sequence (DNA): TGTGCCTGGAAGAGGGTGCGCTATGGCTACACCTTC. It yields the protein CAWKRVRYGYTF.

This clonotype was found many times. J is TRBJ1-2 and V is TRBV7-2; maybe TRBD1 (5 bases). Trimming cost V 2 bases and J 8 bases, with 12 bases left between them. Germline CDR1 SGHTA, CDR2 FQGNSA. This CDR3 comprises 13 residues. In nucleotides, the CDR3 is TGTGCCAGCAGCTTAACGGGACCCGGAGGCTACACCTTC. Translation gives CASSLTGPGGYTF.

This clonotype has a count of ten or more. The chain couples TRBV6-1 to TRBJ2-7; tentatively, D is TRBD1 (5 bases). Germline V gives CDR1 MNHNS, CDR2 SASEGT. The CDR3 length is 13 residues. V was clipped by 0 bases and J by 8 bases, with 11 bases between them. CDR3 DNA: TGTGCCAGCAGTGAAGCGGACCGACAGCAGCAGTACTTC. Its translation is CASSEADRQQQYF.

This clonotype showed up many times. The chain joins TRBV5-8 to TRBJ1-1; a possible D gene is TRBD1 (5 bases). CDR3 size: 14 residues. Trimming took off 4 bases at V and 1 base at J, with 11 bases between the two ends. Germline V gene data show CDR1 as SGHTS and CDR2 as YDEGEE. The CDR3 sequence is CASSREGENTEAFF. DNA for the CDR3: TGTGCCAGCAGCCGCGAAGGGGAGAACACTGAAGCTTTCTTT.

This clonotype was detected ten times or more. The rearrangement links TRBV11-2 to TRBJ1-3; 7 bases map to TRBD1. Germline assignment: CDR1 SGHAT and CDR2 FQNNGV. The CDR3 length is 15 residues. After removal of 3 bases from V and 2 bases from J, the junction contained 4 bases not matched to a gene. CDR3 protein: CASSFDRAPGNTIYF. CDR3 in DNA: TGTGCCAGCAGCTTCGACAGGGCCCCTGGAAACACCATATATTTT.